Shown below are 19 T cell receptor beta chains from a single sample sequenced in a study of blood T cells in healthy people across ages. A sample-barcoded 5' primer and a J-beta primer mix were used in a second PCR of about 7 to 12 cycles. TCRdb redid the calling of the 5' RACE reads with MiXCR, one entry per CDR3 protein. Altogether fewer than 700,000 distinct CDR3 sequences are present, 35% to 50% being singletons, with the ten largest covering about 30%. The specimen was blood. Receptor source: a man aged 80 or over in good health.

V gene TRBV7-2 combines with J gene TRBJ2-3, with TRBD2 matching over 11 bases. Germline CDR1 is SGHTA and CDR2 is FQGNSA. The CDR3 sequence is 18 residues long. J gave up 1 base and V 6 bases, and 12 bases lay outside the gene matches. CDR3 sequence: CASRTGTSGSLGTDTQYF. CDR3 coding DNA: TGTGCCAGCAGAACCGGTACTAGCGGGAGTTTGGGCACAGATACGCAGTATTTT.

This clonotype was recorded many times. The V gene is TRBV20-1, the J gene TRBJ2-7; D is possibly TRBD1 or TRBD2 (5 bases each). V gave up 0 bases and J gave up 2 bases, with 17 bases separating them. Germline loops: CDR1 DFQATT, CDR2 SNEGSKA (reference sequence). The CDR3 runs to 16 residues. CDR3 region: CSARDLRATIPYEQYF. The CDR3, as DNA: TGCAGTGCTAGAGATCTCAGGGCGACTATCCCCTACGAGCAGTACTTC.

The gene calls are TRBV12-3 or TRBV12-4 and TRBJ2-3; D may be TRBD2 (5 bases). V lost 4 bases and J lost 1, with 12 bases in between. The CDR3 is made up of 15 amino acids. The CDR3 loop is CASSSSSFGTDTQYF. As DNA, the CDR3 is TGTGCCAGCAGTTCTAGCAGTTTCGGCACAGATACGCAGTATTTT.

This clonotype was recorded at least ten times. V and J are TRBV28 and TRBJ2-5; 9 bases map to TRBD2. V gave up 5 bases and J gave up 5 bases; unmatched junction bases: 9. This CDR3 region has 15 residues. Per the germline V gene, CDR1 is MDHEN and CDR2 is SYDVKM. CDR3 nucleotide sequence: TGTGCCAGCAGTCATGGTAGCGGGAGCCGGGAGACCCAGTACTTC. Its translation: CASSHGSGSRETQYF.

The chain has TRBV20-1 and TRBJ1-1, with TRBD1 matching over 7 bases. The CDR3 sequence is 14 residues long. CDR1 is DFQATT and CDR2 is SNEGSKA in the germline V gene (reference sequence). After removal of 4 bases from V and 11 bases from J, the junction contained 16 bases not matched to a gene. The CDR3 sequence: CSATPQGRHTPAFF. Here the CDR3 DNA reads TGCAGTGCTACTCCACAGGGGCGACACACTCCCGCTTTCTTT.

The chain is built from TRBV29-1 and TRBJ2-3, with D tentatively TRBD2 (6 bases). Deletions cut 6 bases from V and 4 bases from J, with 23 bases between. The CDR3 contains 16 residues. Germline CDR1 SQVTM, CDR2 ANQGSEA. This CDR3 reads CSVAGGGGKEADTQYF. Here the CDR3 DNA reads TGCAGCGTCGCTGGTGGTGGCGGGAAGGAGGCAGATACGCAGTATTTT.

The chain combines TRBV20-1 with TRBJ2-1; D remains ambiguous. The CDR3 sequence is 16 residues long. The germline CDR1 and CDR2 sequences are DFQATT and SNEGSKA (reference sequence). V was clipped by 8 bases and J by 4 bases, with 24 bases between them. The CDR3 nucleotides read TGCAGTACACCTACCCCAGAGCCGACCGTATACAATGAGCAGTTCTTC. The encoded protein is CSTPTPEPTVYNEQFF.

This clonotype was counted only a few times. This chain connects TRBV6-2 or TRBV6-3 to TRBJ2-6; 9 positions match TRBD1. V lost 5 bases and J lost 2; bases outside the gene matches: 1. CDR3 length: 15 amino acids. CDR1 and CDR2 (germline): MNHEY, SVGEGT. The CDR3 nucleotides read TGTGCCAGCAGTCGGACAGGGGCTGGGGCCAACGTCCTGACTTTC. Translated, it gives CASSRTGAGANVLTF.

About this clonotype itself: A much larger clone is a single base away; this may be a read error. The chain combines TRBV7-2 with TRBJ2-7; D may be TRBD2 (5 bases). This CDR3 is built from 14 residues. V dropped 3 bases and J dropped 7 bases, with 16 bases sitting between them. The germline V gene encodes CDR1 SGHTA and CDR2 FQGNSA. The DNA for the CDR3 is TGTGCCAGCAGCTTCCGGGGTACCTACAATGAGCAGTACTTC. Translation gives CASSFRGTYNEQYF.

The V call is TRBV20-1, the J call TRBJ1-6, with a possible D match to TRBD1 (6 bases). CDR1 DFQATT and CDR2 SNEGSKA come from the germline V gene (reference sequence). The CDR3 runs to 12 residues. The V and J ends lost 6 bases and 7 bases respectively, with 10 bases between them. The CDR3 spells CSARQDNSPLHF. The CDR3 DNA sequence: TGCAGTGCCAGACAGGACAATTCACCCCTCCACTTT.

This chain uses TRBV5-1 with TRBJ2-7; 12 nucleotides agree with TRBD1. V was pared by 0 bases and J by 7 bases, with 8 bases of the junction left unmatched. Per the germline V gene, CDR1 is SGHRS and CDR2 is YFSETQ. This CDR3 has 16 amino acids. CDR3 protein: CASSLGVGTGGREQYF. The CDR3 bases are TGCGCCAGCAGCTTGGGAGTCGGGACAGGGGGCCGGGAGCAGTACTTC.

The genes are TRBV18 and TRBJ1-1; maybe TRBD1 (6 bases). The ends were cut back, 3 bases at V and 3 bases at J, with 14 bases in the middle. This CDR3 spans 15 amino acids. CDR1 KGHSH and CDR2 LQKENI come from the germline V gene. CDR3 residues: CASSPVGGADTEAFF. The CDR3 DNA reads TGTGCCAGCTCACCCGTTGGGGGGGCGGACACTGAAGCTTTCTTT.

The table lists this clonotype with a few counts. The rearrangement joins TRBV21-1 to TRBJ1-4. TRBV21-1 is recorded as a pseudogene. The length of the CDR3 is 15 residues. The CDR3 DNA reads TGTGCCAGCAGCAAAGCCGACAGACGGGAAGAAAAACTGTTTTTT. Its translation: CASSKADRREEKLFF.

This chain uses TRBV13 with TRBJ1-5; the D is unclear. This CDR3 comprises 15 residues. V was pared by 4 bases and J by 7 bases, with 17 bases between. The germline V gene has CDR1 PRHDT and CDR2 FYEKMQ (reference sequence). Here the CDR3 reads CASSSSMGVDQPQHF. In DNA, the CDR3 is TGTGCCAGCAGCTCTTCTATGGGTGTCGACCAGCCCCAGCATTTT.

This chain connects TRBV6-2 or TRBV6-3 to TRBJ2-7, with 14 bases identical to TRBD2. Per the germline V gene, CDR1 is MNHEY and CDR2 is SVGEGT. This CDR3 has 15 residues. Trimming removed 7 bases from V and 6 bases from J; junction bases left unmatched: 8. CDR3: CASTRTSGRLGEQYF. DNA of the CDR3: TGTGCCAGCACCAGGACTAGCGGGAGGTTGGGCGAGCAGTACTTC.

This chain connects TRBV7-8 to TRBJ2-5; D is tentatively TRBD1 or TRBD2 (5 bases each). Germline CDR1 is SGHVS and CDR2 is FQNEAQ. The CDR3 sequence is 16 residues long. Deletions cut 4 bases from V and 2 bases from J, with 17 bases between. The DNA for the CDR3 is TGTGCCAGCAGCTCCGGACGGCGAGGGGTACAAGAGACCCAGTACTTC. Its translation: CASSSGRRGVQETQYF.

This clonotype has more than one count but fewer than ten. The genes are TRBV6-4 and TRBJ2-6, with D possibly being TRBD1 (6 bases). This CDR3 region has 16 residues. V gave up 0 bases and J gave up 0 bases, with 6 bases separating them. From germline, CDR1 is MRHNA and CDR2 SNTAGT. CDR3 DNA: TGTGCCAGCAGTGACTCGGACAGCTCTGGGGCCAACGTCCTGACTTTC. It encodes CASSDSDSSGANVLTF.

In nucleotides, the CDR3 is TGCAGTGCACGGAACGGGGGCCGAAGGGACGGGCAGTTCTTC. Translating it yields CSARNGGRRDGQFF. The rearrangement links TRBV20-1 to TRBJ2-1; possibly TRBD1 or TRBD2 for D (6 bases each). This CDR3 comprises 14 residues. Germline V CDR1 and CDR2: DFQATT, SNEGSKA (reference sequence). The V end lost 6 bases, the J end lost 12 bases, and 24 bases lay between the germline ends.

This clonotype turned up a few times. This chain links TRBV4-3 with TRBJ2-1; D unresolved. This CDR3 spans 14 amino acids. Trimming removed 1 base from V and 9 bases from J, with 13 bases in between. Germline V CDR1 and CDR2: LGHNA, YSLEER. The CDR3 DNA sequence: TGCGCCAGCAGCCAAGTAGTCATTGGCGGTGAGCAGTTCTTC. It is translated as CASSQVVIGGEQFF.